The 21 T cell receptor beta chains reported below all come from one sample, sequenced in a study of blood T cell repertoires in COVID-19. Sequencing was performed with immunoSEQ multiplex PCR; in TCRdb, only in-frame clones are kept and a portion is missing. Seen here are 200,000 to 250,000 clones, about four fifths observed once, and the top ten hold 3% to 3.5%. The sample consisted of peripheral blood. The receptors stem from a woman younger than 45 who had recovered from COVID-19.

The chain combines TRBV7-3 with TRBJ1-1; D might be TRBD1 (5 bases). Germline loops: CDR1 SGHTA, CDR2 FQGTGA. V dropped 5 bases and J dropped 6 bases, with 16 bases sitting between them. The CDR3 loop spans 14 amino acids. CDR3 amino acids: CASSATGPQAEAFF. Written as DNA, the CDR3 is TGTGCCAGCAGCGCAACAGGTCCCCAGGCTGAAGCTTTCTTT.

This clone was recorded only once. This chain uses TRBV27 with TRBJ1-1; TRBD1 agrees at 7 bases. The V and J ends lost 6 bases and 8 bases, in that order; junction bases with no gene match: 9. The CDR3 covers 13 residues. Germline CDR1 is MNHEY and CDR2 is SMNVEV (reference sequence). CDR3 DNA sequence: TGTGCCAGCAGCCAGACGACAGGGATGGAAGCTTTCTTT. Encoded protein: CASSQTTGMEAFF.

The CDR3 is CASSQGTGAETQYF. CDR3 in DNA: TGCGCCAGCAGCCAAGGAACAGGGGCAGAGACCCAGTACTTC. The chain links TRBV4-1 to TRBJ2-5, with 7 bases that match TRBD1. Trimming at V came to 1 base and at J to 4 bases, leaving 3 bases not matched to a gene. CDR1 MGHRA and CDR2 YSYEKL come from the germline V gene. The CDR3 has 14 residues.

The J gene is TRBJ1-2, the V gene TRBV7-3; 8 bases line up with TRBD1. Unmatched junction bases numbered 5, after V lost 3 bases and J lost 2 bases. The germline V gene encodes CDR1 SGHTA and CDR2 FQGTGA. The CDR3 is 15 amino acids. CDR3 in DNA: TGTGCCAGCAGCTTCGGACAGGGAAGGAACTATGGCTACACCTTC. Its translation is CASSFGQGRNYGYTF.

The V and J genes are TRBV27 and TRBJ2-3, with a tentative D call TRBD1 (6 bases). The CDR3 is 16 residues long. Germline V gives CDR1 MNHEY, CDR2 SMNVEV (reference sequence). V gave up 4 bases and J gave up 5 bases, with 19 bases separating them. The CDR3 protein is CASSSGDRPVLDTQYF. The DNA of the CDR3 is TGTGCCAGCAGTTCAGGCGACAGGCCCGTGTTAGATACGCAGTATTTT.

This chain uses TRBV24-1 with TRBJ2-7; D not certain. Trimming removed 6 bases at V and 4 bases at J, with 6 bases between. Germline CDR1 reads KGHDR; CDR2 reads SFDVKD. This CDR3 contains 11 residues. In nucleotides, the CDR3 is TGTGCCACCAGTACGGGTTACGAGCAGTACTTC. Its translation: CATSTGYEQYF.

This chain links TRBV2 with TRBJ2-7, with TRBD2 identical over 10 bases. Trimming took 1 base from V and 6 from J; bases not matched to a gene: 9. Per germline, CDR1 SNHLY and CDR2 FYNNEI. The CDR3 extends over 16 amino acids. CDR3 DNA sequence: TGTGCCAGCAGTGAAGAACTAGCGGGGCCTTACGGCGAGCAGTACTTC. Its protein product is CASSEELAGPYGEQYF.

The V call is TRBV30, the J call TRBJ1-4; the match to TRBD1 covers 7 bases. Per the germline V gene, CDR1 is GTSNPN and CDR2 is SVGIG (reference sequence). The V and J ends lost 7 bases and 8 bases, in that order; junction bases with no gene match: 7. The CDR3 length is 12 residues. CDR3 residues: CASTGDREKLFF. The CDR3 nucleotides read TGTGCCTCAACAGGGGATCGGGAAAAACTGTTTTTT. Together with reference TRBV30 and TRBJ1-4, the CDR3 gives the full variable domain: SQTIHQWPATLVQPVGSPLSLECTVEGTSNPNLYWYRQAAGRGLQLLFYSVGIGQISSEVPQNLSASRPQDRQFILSSKKLLLSDSGFYLCASTGDREKLFFGSGTQLSVL.

This sequence joins TRBV2 and TRBJ1-2; TRBD1 agrees at 9 bases. Looked up from germline, CDR1 is SNHLY and CDR2 is FYNNEI. The CDR3 sequence is 14 residues long. J was trimmed by 6 bases and V by 3 bases; bases with no gene match: 5. The CDR3 loop reads CASSEGQGIDGYTF. The CDR3 DNA follows: TGTGCCAGCAGTGAGGGACAGGGAATTGATGGCTACACCTTC.

This chain connects TRBV5-1 to TRBJ2-2; 8 bases align to TRBD1. This CDR3 region has 14 residues. The germline gives CDR1 SGHRS, CDR2 YFSETQ. J gave up 6 bases and V 0 bases, and 1 base lay outside the gene matches. CDR3 protein: CASSLETGAGELFF. DNA for the CDR3: TGCGCCAGCAGCTTGGAGACAGGGGCCGGGGAGCTGTTTTTT.

The chain employs TRBV19 and TRBJ2-1; D is uncertain. CDR3 length: 14 residues. Trimming removed 5 bases at V and 5 bases at J, with 13 bases between. Germline-derived CDR1 and CDR2 are LNHDA and SQIVND (reference sequence). CDR3 DNA: TGTGCCAGTAGTCCAGCTCCTGGAGACAATGAGCAGTTCTTC. It specifies CASSPAPGDNEQFF.

J is TRBJ2-7 and V is TRBV9; 8 nucleotides agree with TRBD2. Germline V lookup: CDR1 SGDLS, CDR2 YYNGEE. The CDR3 spans 17 residues. Unmatched junction bases numbered 9, after V lost 0 bases and J lost 1 base. The CDR3 loop is CASSVATGGLGSYEQYF. For the CDR3, the DNA is TGTGCCAGCAGCGTAGCTACCGGGGGACTAGGTTCCTACGAGCAGTACTTC.

The chain couples TRBV3-1 (or the pseudogene TRBV3-2) to TRBJ2-7; no reliable D call. This CDR3 has 16 residues. In germline, CDR1 is LGHDT, CDR2 YNNKEL (reference sequence). V was shortened by 2 bases and J by 6 bases, with 20 bases between the two germline ends. CDR3 loop: CASSQRLSRLVREQYF. For the CDR3, the DNA is TGTGCCAGCAGCCAACGACTTAGTCGTTTAGTGCGCGAGCAGTACTTC.

This clone was observed once. The V and J genes are TRBV9 and TRBJ1-1; no definite D call. The CDR3 covers 12 residues. Between the trimmed V and J ends, which lost 1 base and 6 bases, there was a span of 7 bases. In germline, CDR1 is SGDLS, CDR2 YYNGEE. CDR3 sequence: CASSVSGAEAFF. In nucleotides, the CDR3 is TGTGCCAGCAGCGTAAGCGGGGCTGAAGCTTTCTTT.

CDR3 sequence reads: CASSIDPGNTEAFF. DNA of the CDR3: TGTGCCAGTAGTATAGATCCGGGTAACACTGAAGCTTTCTTT. J is TRBJ1-1 and V is TRBV19, with D hard to call. The CDR3 loop spans 14 amino acids. The germline V gene encodes CDR1 LNHDA and CDR2 SQIVND (reference sequence). The ends were cut back, 0 bases at V and 2 bases at J, with 7 bases in the middle.

This sequence joins TRBV4-1 and TRBJ1-4; D is ambiguous. CDR1 is MGHRA and CDR2 is YSYEKL in the germline V gene. The CDR3 length is 15 residues. Deletions cut 0 bases from V and 15 bases from J, with 20 bases between. Written as DNA, the CDR3 is TGCGCCAGCAGCCAAGACTCGAGCTCTCCCCAGCGTGTGTTTTTT. Translated: CASSQDSSSPQRVFF.

J is TRBJ1-2 and V is TRBV18, with D possibly matching TRBD1 (5 bases). The CDR3 is 14 amino acids. Trimming cost V 3 bases and J 7 bases, with 15 bases left between them. Germline assignment: CDR1 KGHSH and CDR2 LQKENI. The CDR3 coding sequence is TGTGCCAGCTCACCCGCGGGGGGTTTATCTGGCTACACCTTC. This gives the protein CASSPAGGLSGYTF.

The chain uses TRBV29-1 and TRBJ1-2; 10 bases fit TRBD1. Germline V gene sequence: CDR1 SQVTM, CDR2 ANQGSEA. The J segment lost 4 bases and the V segment lost 5 bases, leaving 10 bases of the junction unmatched. The CDR3 length is 15 residues. CDR3 loop: CSVSAPGQGFYGYTF. The CDR3 DNA is TGCAGCGTTTCAGCTCCGGGACAGGGGTTCTATGGCTACACCTTC.

This chain links TRBV6-6 with TRBJ1-2; 10 bases are shared with TRBD1. V dropped 0 bases and J dropped 6; count of bases not matched to a gene: 4. The CDR3 runs 15 residues. Germline V CDR1 and CDR2: MNHNY, SVGAGI (reference sequence). The CDR3 DNA is TGTGCCAGCAGTTACTCGACAGGGGGCACCGATGGCTACACCTTC. Translated, it gives CASSYSTGGTDGYTF.

This rearrangement joins TRBV28 to TRBJ2-7, with TRBD2 identical over 12 bases. The CDR3 contains 15 residues. The V segment lost 6 bases and the J segment 6 bases; nucleotides outside the gene matches: 9. From germline, CDR1 is MDHEN and CDR2 SYDVKM. CDR3 nucleotide sequence: TGTGCCAGCAGAGACCCGGGACTAGCGGGCTTCGAGCAGTACTTC. It specifies CASRDPGLAGFEQYF.

This chain links TRBV5-1 with TRBJ2-6; a possible D gene is TRBD1 (6 bases). Per the germline V gene, CDR1 is SGHRS and CDR2 is YFSETQ. The germline V and J ends were trimmed by 0 bases and 4 bases, with 11 bases remaining between them. The CDR3 length is 16 residues. The CDR3 sequence: CASSLVGGAGANVLTF. The CDR3 DNA follows: TGCGCCAGCAGCTTGGTAGGGGGAGCGGGGGCCAACGTCCTGACTTTC.